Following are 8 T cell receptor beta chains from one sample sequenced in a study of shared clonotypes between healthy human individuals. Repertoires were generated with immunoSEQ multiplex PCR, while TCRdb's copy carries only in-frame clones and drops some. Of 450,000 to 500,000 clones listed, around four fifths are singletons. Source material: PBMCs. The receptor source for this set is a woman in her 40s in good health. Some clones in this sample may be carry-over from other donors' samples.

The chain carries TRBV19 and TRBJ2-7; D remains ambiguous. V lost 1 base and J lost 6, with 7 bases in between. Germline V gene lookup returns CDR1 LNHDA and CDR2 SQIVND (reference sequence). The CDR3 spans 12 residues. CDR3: CASSIGSLEQYF. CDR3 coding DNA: TGTGCCAGTAGTATAGGTTCACTCGAGCAGTACTTC.

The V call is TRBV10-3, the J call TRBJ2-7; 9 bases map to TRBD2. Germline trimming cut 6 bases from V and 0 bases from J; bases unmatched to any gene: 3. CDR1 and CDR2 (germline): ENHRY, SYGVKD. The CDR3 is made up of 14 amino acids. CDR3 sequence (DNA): TGTGCCATCAGCGGACTAGCGCACTCCTACGAGCAGTACTTC. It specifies CAISGLAHSYEQYF.

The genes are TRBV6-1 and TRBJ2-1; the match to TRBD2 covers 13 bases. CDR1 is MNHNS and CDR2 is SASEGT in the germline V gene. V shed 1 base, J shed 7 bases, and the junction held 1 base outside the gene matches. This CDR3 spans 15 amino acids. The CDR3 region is CASSEGGLAGNEQFF. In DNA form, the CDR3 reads TGTGCCAGCAGTGAAGGGGGACTAGCGGGAAATGAGCAGTTCTTC.

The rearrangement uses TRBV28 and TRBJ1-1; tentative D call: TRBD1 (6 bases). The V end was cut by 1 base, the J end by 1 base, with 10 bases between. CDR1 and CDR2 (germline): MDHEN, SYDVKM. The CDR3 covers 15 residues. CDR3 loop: CASSLSRGPNTEAFF. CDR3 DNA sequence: TGTGCCAGCAGTTTATCCAGGGGCCCGAACACTGAAGCTTTCTTT.

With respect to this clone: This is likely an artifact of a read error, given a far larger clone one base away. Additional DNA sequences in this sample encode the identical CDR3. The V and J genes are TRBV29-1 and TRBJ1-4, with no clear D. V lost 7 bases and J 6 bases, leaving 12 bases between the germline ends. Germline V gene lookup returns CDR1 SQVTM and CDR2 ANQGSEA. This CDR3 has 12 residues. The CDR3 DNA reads TGCAGCGCTGGGGAATCGGATGAAAAACTGTTTTTT. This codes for CSAGESDEKLFF.

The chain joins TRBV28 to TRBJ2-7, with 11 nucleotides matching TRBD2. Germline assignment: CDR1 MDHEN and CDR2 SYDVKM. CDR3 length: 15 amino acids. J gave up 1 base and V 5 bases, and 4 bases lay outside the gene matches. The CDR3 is CASSTLAGGSYEQYF. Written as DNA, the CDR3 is TGTGCCAGCAGTACCCTAGCGGGAGGTTCCTACGAGCAGTACTTC.

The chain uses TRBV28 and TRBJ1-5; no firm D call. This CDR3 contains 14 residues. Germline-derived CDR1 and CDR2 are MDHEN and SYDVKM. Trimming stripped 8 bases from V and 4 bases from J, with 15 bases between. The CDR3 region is CASCQGGQNQPQHF. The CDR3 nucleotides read TGTGCCAGCTGTCAAGGAGGGCAGAATCAGCCCCAGCATTTT. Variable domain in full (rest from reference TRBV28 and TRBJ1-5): DVKVTQSSRYLVKRTGEKVFLECVQDMDHENMFWYRQDPGLGLRLIYFSYDVKMKEKGDIPEGYSVSREKKERFSLILESASTNQTSMYLCASCQGGQNQPQHFGDGTRLSIL.

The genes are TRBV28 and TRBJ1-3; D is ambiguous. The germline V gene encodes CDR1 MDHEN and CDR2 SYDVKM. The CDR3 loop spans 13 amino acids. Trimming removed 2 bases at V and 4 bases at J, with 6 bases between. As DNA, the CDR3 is TGTGCCAGCAGTTTAGACGGAGGAAACACCATATATTTT. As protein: CASSLDGGNTIYF.